One and the same sample provided the 26 T cell receptor beta chains below, sequenced in a study of blood T cell repertoires in COVID-19. Clones were sequenced by immunoSEQ multiplex PCR, and TCRdb holds only the in-frame ones, with some missing. This table has about 330,000 clones, over 75% appearing once. The sequencing input was peripheral blood. The receptors were sampled from a woman aged 45-60 years with active or convalescent COVID-19.

The chain combines TRBV4-1 with TRBJ1-2; possible D gene TRBD1, 5 bases. V shed 0 bases and J shed 4 bases, with 9 bases lying between them. The germline CDR1 and CDR2 sequences are MGHRA and YSYEKL. This CDR3 comprises 14 residues. The CDR3 bases are TGCGCCAGCAGCCAAGAGGACAATTCCTATGGCTACACCTTC. Translating gives CASSQEDNSYGYTF.

Of note for this clone: This sample also contains other DNA sequences that code for the same CDR3. This chain connects TRBV27 to TRBJ1-2; D is undetermined. Germline CDR1 MNHEY, CDR2 SMNVEV (reference sequence). This CDR3 is built from 14 residues. V was clipped by 6 bases and J by 3 bases, with 14 bases between them. CDR3 nucleotide sequence: TGTGCCAGCAGCTCTTCGACGGGTGACTATGGCTACACCTTC. As protein: CASSSSTGDYGYTF.

V is TRBV4-2 and J is TRBJ2-7; 7 bases align to TRBD2. After removal of 0 bases from V and 6 bases from J, the junction contained 8 bases not matched to a gene. Germline V gene sequence: CDR1 LGHNA, CDR2 YNFKEQ. CDR3 length equals 15 residues. The CDR3 DNA sequence: TGTGCCAGCAGCCAAGATGCGGGGGAATGGAGCGAGCAGTACTTC. The encoded protein is CASSQDAGEWSEQYF.

This clone was picked up one time. The chain employs TRBV15 and TRBJ1-2; 9 nucleotides agree with TRBD1. The J segment lost 2 bases and the V segment lost 6 bases, leaving 4 bases of the junction unmatched. CDR1 LNHNV and CDR2 YYDKDF come from the germline V gene (reference sequence). This CDR3 region has 14 residues. CDR3 amino acids: CATRTGTGNYGYTF. The CDR3 DNA is TGTGCCACCAGAACCGGGACAGGGAACTATGGCTACACCTTC.

The genes are TRBV4-3 and TRBJ2-7; TRBD2 agrees at 7 bases. CDR1 and CDR2 (germline): LGHNA, YSLEER. Losses at the gene ends were 0 bases for V and 0 bases for J; bases not matched to a gene: 2. The CDR3 covers 15 residues. The CDR3 sequence: CASSQDGGSSYEQYF. The CDR3, as DNA: TGCGCCAGCAGCCAAGATGGCGGGAGCTCCTACGAGCAGTACTTC.

J is TRBJ2-1 and V is TRBV11-3; weak D call: TRBD2 (5 bases). In germline, CDR1 is SGHNT, CDR2 YENEEA. CDR3 length: 15 residues. V was shortened by 2 bases and J by 8 bases, with 16 bases between the two germline ends. For the CDR3, the DNA is TGTGCCAGCAGCTTAACCACTACGGCGGGCGATGAGCAGTTCTTC. Its translation: CASSLTTTAGDEQFF.

The rearrangement uses TRBV14 and TRBJ1-1, with D tentatively TRBD1 (5 bases). CDR1 and CDR2 (germline): SGHDN, FVKESK. The CDR3 is made up of 15 amino acids. Trimming pared 1 base from V and 1 base from J, leaving 10 bases between. The CDR3 region has the DNA TGTGCCAGCAGCCAAGTCCCAGGGTCGAACACTGAAGCTTTCTTT. It encodes CASSQVPGSNTEAFF.

This clone occurred once. This chain uses TRBV29-1 with TRBJ2-7, with D possibly matching TRBD1 (6 bases). Trimming pared 5 bases from V and 0 bases from J, leaving 14 bases between. The CDR3 loop spans 14 amino acids. Germline CDR1 and CDR2: SQVTM and ANQGSEA. The CDR3, as DNA: TGCAGCGTTCGGGACATGCATAGCTCCTACGAGCAGTACTTC. This translates into CSVRDMHSSYEQYF.

This clone was detected only a few times. V usage is TRBV19 and J usage is TRBJ1-1; no clear D gene. There are 16 residues in the CDR3. V was trimmed by 2 bases and J by 0 bases, leaving 13 bases between them. Germline lookup yields CDR1 LNHDA and CDR2 SQIVND (reference sequence). The CDR3 sequence: CASSIRSGLLNTEAFF. CDR3 DNA sequence: TGTGCCAGTAGTATACGGTCAGGACTCTTGAACACTGAAGCTTTCTTT.

The chain joins TRBV27 to TRBJ2-7; D is uncertain. Germline lookup yields CDR1 MNHEY and CDR2 SMNVEV (reference sequence). This CDR3 spans 13 amino acids. V lost 4 bases and J lost 3, with 10 bases in between. This CDR3 reads CASSWRSDYEQYF. The CDR3 DNA follows: TGTGCCAGCAGTTGGCGCAGCGACTACGAGCAGTACTTC.

The V call is TRBV28, the J call TRBJ2-5; D is possibly TRBD2 (5 bases). V gave up 9 bases and J gave up 7 bases, with 12 bases separating them. The CDR3 is 11 residues long. Germline-derived CDR1 and CDR2 are MDHEN and SYDVKM. In DNA form, the CDR3 reads TGTGCCAGTGGACTGATCGGGACCCAGTACTTC. Amino acids: CASGLIGTQYF.

This clone was seen only once. CDR3: CASSLTGYSNQPQHF. The CDR3 DNA follows: TGTGCCAGCAGCTTGACGGGTTATAGCAATCAGCCCCAGCATTTT. The genes are TRBV5-5 and TRBJ1-5; no clear D gene. The V gene lost 1 base and the J gene lost 0 bases, with 8 bases spanning the gap. This CDR3 has 15 amino acids. Germline CDR1 reads SGHKS; CDR2 reads YYEKEE (reference sequence).

This clone was seen a single time. The chain joins TRBV28 to TRBJ2-7; TRBD2 agrees at 8 bases. CDR1 is MDHEN, CDR2 SYDVKM, per germline. J was trimmed by 3 bases and V by 5 bases; bases with no gene match: 6. The CDR3 covers 14 residues. The CDR3 DNA is TGTGCCAGCAGTCCACTAGCGGCTTTCTACGAGCAGTACTTC. The encoded protein is CASSPLAAFYEQYF. The variable domain in full, completed from reference TRBV28 and TRBJ2-7, reads DVKVTQSSRYLVKRTGEKVFLECVQDMDHENMFWYRQDPGLGLRLIYFSYDVKMKEKGDIPEGYSVSREKKERFSLILESASTNQTSMYLCASSPLAAFYEQYFGPGTRLTVT.

The V and J genes are TRBV25-1 and TRBJ2-5; 10 positions agree with TRBD1. J was trimmed by 0 bases and V by 2 bases; bases with no gene match: 3. Germline V gene sequence: CDR1 MGHDK, CDR2 SYGVNS. The CDR3 has 16 amino acids. CDR3 nucleotide sequence: TGTGCCAGCAGTGAAAGGGGACAGGGGCACCAAGAGACCCAGTACTTC. It specifies CASSERGQGHQETQYF.

This clone was observed many times. The chain joins TRBV4-2 to TRBJ2-1, with 14 bases lining up with TRBD2. CDR3 length: 17 residues. After removal of 5 bases from V and 7 bases from J, the junction contained 10 bases not matched to a gene. The germline V gene has CDR1 LGHNA and CDR2 YNFKEQ. Here the CDR3 DNA reads TGTGCCAGCAGCTTAGAGACCGGGACTAGCGGGGGAAATGAGCAGTTCTTC. This encodes CASSLETGTSGGNEQFF.

This chain uses TRBV5-1 with TRBJ2-5, with TRBD2 as a possible D gene (6 bases). V was pared by 1 base and J by 5 bases, with 15 bases between. In germline, CDR1 is SGHRS, CDR2 YFSETQ. The CDR3 loop spans 15 amino acids. In DNA, the CDR3 is TGCGCCAGCAGCTTGTTGCAGCGGGTGGGGGAGACCCAGTACTTC. This gives the protein CASSLLQRVGETQYF.

The chain carries TRBV5-5 and TRBJ2-4, with 9 bases aligning to TRBD2. The V and J ends lost 0 bases and 8 bases, in that order; junction bases with no gene match: 6. The CDR3 is 15 amino acids. Per the germline V gene, CDR1 is SGHKS and CDR2 is YYEKEE (reference sequence). CDR3 coding DNA: TGTGCCAGCAGCTTGGTAGCGGGAGAGGCTTACATTCAGTACTTC. This gives the protein CASSLVAGEAYIQYF.

The chain links TRBV11-3 to TRBJ2-1; 9 nucleotides agree with TRBD2. The V segment lost 5 bases and the J segment 4 bases; nucleotides outside the gene matches: 6. Germline values: CDR1 SGHNT, CDR2 YENEEA. The CDR3 length is 15 residues. CDR3 region: CASSLTSGLYNEQFF. In nucleotides, the CDR3 is TGTGCCAGCAGCCTGACTAGCGGACTTTACAATGAGCAGTTCTTC.

The V call is TRBV9, the J call TRBJ1-6, with 8 bases identical to TRBD1. CDR3 size: 16 residues. V shed 3 bases and J 0 bases; nucleotides not matched to a gene: 2. Per the germline V gene, CDR1 is SGDLS and CDR2 is YYNGEE. CDR3 in amino acids: CASSGQGSSYNSPLHF. DNA for the CDR3: TGTGCCAGCAGCGGACAGGGGAGCTCCTATAATTCACCCCTCCACTTT.

The J gene is TRBJ2-7, the V gene TRBV6-5; D is possibly TRBD2 (5 bases). Trimming took 4 bases from V and 3 from J, leaving 13 bases between them. The CDR3 totals 14 residues. Germline CDR1 MNHEY, CDR2 SVGAGI. Here the CDR3 reads CASSSLVTIYEQYF. In DNA, the CDR3 is TGTGCCAGCAGTTCACTAGTTACAATCTACGAGCAGTACTTC.

This sequence joins TRBV13 and TRBJ2-7, with D maybe TRBD2 (5 bases). Trimming left V 0 bases short and J 2 bases short, with 17 bases between. The CDR3 sequence is 17 residues long. CDR1 and CDR2 (germline): PRHDT, FYEKMQ (reference sequence). CDR3 sequence: CASSLGPAGTFPYEQYF. DNA of the CDR3: TGTGCCAGCAGCTTAGGCCCGGCGGGTACCTTTCCCTACGAGCAGTACTTC.

This sequence joins TRBV5-4 and TRBJ2-7, with 10 bases that match TRBD1. The CDR3 loop spans 18 amino acids. Trimming cost V 1 base and J 0 bases; bases outside gene matches: 10. Germline loops: CDR1 SGHNT, CDR2 YYREEE (reference sequence). The CDR3 sequence is CASSLRDRGPLGSYEQYF. CDR3 DNA sequence: TGTGCCAGCAGCTTGCGGGACAGGGGCCCCTTGGGCTCCTACGAGCAGTACTTC.

This clone has a single count. The rearrangement links TRBV7-2 to TRBJ2-2; TRBD2 matches at 7 bases. Germline V gene lookup returns CDR1 SGHTA and CDR2 FQGNSA. The CDR3 is 18 amino acids. J lost 4 bases, V lost 6 bases, and 17 bases had no gene match. The CDR3 bases are TGTGCCAGCAGTCCTGCCCCCATAACGGGGGGACTCACCGGGGAGCTGTTTTTT. Protein: CASSPAPITGGLTGELFF.

This chain connects TRBV6-5 to TRBJ2-2, with D hard to call. Germline-derived CDR1 and CDR2 are MNHEY and SVGAGI. The CDR3 is 13 residues long. The V gene lost 7 bases and the J gene lost 8 bases, with 14 bases spanning the gap. This CDR3 is CASTTYTEGELFF. DNA for the CDR3: TGTGCCAGCACAACCTATACAGAGGGGGAGCTGTTTTTT.

The chain uses TRBV5-4 and TRBJ2-3; TRBD2 matches 8 bases. The V gene's germline CDR1 is SGHNT and CDR2 YYREEE (reference sequence). The V segment lost 2 bases and the J segment 0 bases; nucleotides outside the gene matches: 5. The CDR3 has 16 amino acids. CDR3 protein: CASSFGGGPSTDTQYF. The CDR3 DNA reads as TGTGCCAGCAGCTTCGGGGGGGGTCCCAGCACAGATACGCAGTATTTT.

This clone was counted only a few times. J is TRBJ2-2 and V is TRBV4-1; D ambiguous. CDR1 and CDR2 (germline): MGHRA, YSYEKL. The CDR3 has 13 residues. Trimming took off 1 base at V and 7 bases at J, with 7 bases between the two ends. CDR3 loop: CASSQGAGGELFF. The CDR3 DNA sequence: TGCGCCAGCAGCCAAGGGGCTGGCGGGGAGCTGTTTTTT.